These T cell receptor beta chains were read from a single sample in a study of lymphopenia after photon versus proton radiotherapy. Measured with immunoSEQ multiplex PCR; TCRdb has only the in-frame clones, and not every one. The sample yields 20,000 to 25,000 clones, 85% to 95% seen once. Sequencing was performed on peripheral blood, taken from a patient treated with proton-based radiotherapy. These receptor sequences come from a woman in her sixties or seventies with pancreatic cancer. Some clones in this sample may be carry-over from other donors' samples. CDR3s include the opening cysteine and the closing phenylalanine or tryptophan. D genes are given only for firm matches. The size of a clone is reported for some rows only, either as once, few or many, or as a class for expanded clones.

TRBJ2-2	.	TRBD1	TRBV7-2	TGTGCCAGCAGCTTGACGACAGGGTTTGACACCGGGGAGCTGTTTTTT	CASSLTTGFDTGELFF
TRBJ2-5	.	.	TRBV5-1	TGCGCCAGCAGAGTTAGCGGAGGAGAGACCCAGTACTTC	CASRVSGGETQYF
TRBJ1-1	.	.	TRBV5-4	TGTGCCAGCAGTTTCAGGGGCGCTTCGGTCGCCACTGAAGCTTTCTTT	CASSFRGASVATEAFF
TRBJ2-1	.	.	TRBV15	TGTGCCACCAGCAGAGGAGGGTACGACGGCGGGGTGTTCTTC	CATSRGGYDGGVFF
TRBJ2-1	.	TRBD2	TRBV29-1	TGCAGCGTTGAGAATAGCGGGAGACAATACAATGAGCAGTTCTTC	CSVENSGRQYNEQFF
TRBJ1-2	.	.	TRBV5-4	TGTGCCAGCAGCTTGGACAGGAACTATGGCTACACCTTC	CASSLDRNYGYTF
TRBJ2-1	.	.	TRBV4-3	TGCGCCAGCAGCCAAGATGCAGACTACAATGAGCAGTTCTTC	CASSQDADYNEQFF
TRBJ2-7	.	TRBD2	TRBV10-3	TGTGCCATCAGTGAGGGGACTAGCTTCCACGAGCAGTACTTC	CAISEGTSFHEQYF
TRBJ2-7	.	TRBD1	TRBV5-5	TGTGCCAGCAGCTTGGAGGGACAGATTTACGAGCAGTACTTC	CASSLEGQIYEQYF
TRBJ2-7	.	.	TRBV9	TGTGCCAGCAGCGTAGTTGGCGGCCGAAGTGACGAGCAGTACTTC	CASSVVGGRSDEQYF
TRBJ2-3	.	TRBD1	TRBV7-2	TGTGCCAGCAGCGTCTCCCTTGGGACAGGGGGCTCAGATACGCAGTATTTT	CASSVSLGTGGSDTQYF
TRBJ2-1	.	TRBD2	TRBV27	TGTGCCAGCAGTTCTAACCTCGGACTAGCGGGAGGAAATGAGCAGTTCTTC	CASSSNLGLAGGNEQFF
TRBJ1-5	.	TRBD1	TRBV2	TGTGCCAGCAGTGGACAGGGTCTCCCTCAGCCCCAGCATTTT	CASSGQGLPQPQHF
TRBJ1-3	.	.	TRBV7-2	TGTGCCAGCAGAATTAGTGGGGCAGGCTCTGGAAACACCATATATTTT	CASRISGAGSGNTIYF
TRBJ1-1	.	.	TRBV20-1	TGCAGTGCTAGCACAGCTGAAGCTTTCTTT	CSASTAEAFF
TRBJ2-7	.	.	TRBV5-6	TGTGCCAGCAGCTTTGGACTTCTCTACGAGCAGTACTTC	CASSFGLLYEQYF
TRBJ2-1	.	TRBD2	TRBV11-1	TGTGCCAGCAGCTCACCCGGGGGGACTTTCTCCTACAATGAGCAGTTCTTC	CASSSPGGTFSYNEQFF
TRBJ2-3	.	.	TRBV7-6	TGTGCCAGCAGCTCCCTTTCAGGGGGGGAGGCCACAGATACGCAGTATTTT	CASSSLSGGEATDTQYF
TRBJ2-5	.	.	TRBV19	TGTGCCAGTAGTATGGCACAGGGCGGTCAAGAGACCCAGTACTTC	CASSMAQGGQETQYF
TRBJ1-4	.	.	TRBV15	TGTGCCACCAGCAGAGAGGAGGGCGTAAGAGAAAAACTGTTTTTT	CATSREEGVREKLFF
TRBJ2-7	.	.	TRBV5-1	TGCGCCAGCAGCTTGGCCATTGGAGTCTCCTACGAGCAGTACTTC	CASSLAIGVSYEQYF
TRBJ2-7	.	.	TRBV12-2	TGTGCAAGTCGCTTAGCGCCAGGACTAGCGGGAGGGGGGAGGAAAGACTACGAGCAGTACTTC	CASRLAPGLAGGGRKDYEQYF
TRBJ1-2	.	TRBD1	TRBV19	TGTGCCAGTAGTGCCCTCGGAGACAGGGGGACTAACTATGGCTACACCTTC	CASSALGDRGTNYGYTF
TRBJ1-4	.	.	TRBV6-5	TGTGCCAGCAGTTGGACAGTAGGGGATGAAAAACTGTTTTTT	CASSWTVGDEKLFF
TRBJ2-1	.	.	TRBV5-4	TGTGCCACCCTTGGGGTCTACAATGAGCAGTTCTTC	CATLGVYNEQFF
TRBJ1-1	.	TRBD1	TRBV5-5	TGTGCCAGCAGCTCACGGGACAGAGAAGGGAAAGCTTTCTTT	CASSSRDREGKAFF
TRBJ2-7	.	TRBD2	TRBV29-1	TGCAGCGTTGAAGATTCCGGGACTAGCAGTTACGAGCAGTACTTC	CSVEDSGTSSYEQYF
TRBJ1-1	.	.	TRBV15	TGTGCCACCAGCAGAGATTTAGCAGGGATGAAAGCCGGAGCTTTCTTT	CATSRDLAGMKAGAFF
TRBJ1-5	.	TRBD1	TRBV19	TGTGCCAGTAGCCAAAAGACAGGGAGAAGCAATCAGCCCCAGCATTTT	CASSQKTGRSNQPQHF
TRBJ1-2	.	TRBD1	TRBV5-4	TGTGCCAGCAGCTTTATGGACAGGGAGGGCTACACCTTC	CASSFMDREGYTF
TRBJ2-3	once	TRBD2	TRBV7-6	TGTGCCAGCAGCCGACTAGCGGGAACCACAGATACGCAGTATTTT	CASSRLAGTTDTQYF
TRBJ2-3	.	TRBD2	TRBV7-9	TGTGCCAGCAGCCCCGGGACTAGCGGGGAAACAGATACGCAGTATTTT	CASSPGTSGETDTQYF
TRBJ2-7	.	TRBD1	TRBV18	TGTGCCAGCTCTCGACAGGGGGCCCTCGAGCAGTACTTC	CASSRQGALEQYF
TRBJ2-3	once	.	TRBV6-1	TGTGCCAGCAAATATGGCAGCCCCACAGATACGCAGTATTTT	CASKYGSPTDTQYF
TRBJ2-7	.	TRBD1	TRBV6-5	TGTGCCAGCAGCACAGGGGGGCGAAAGTCTAGCGAGCAGTACTTC	CASSTGGRKSSEQYF
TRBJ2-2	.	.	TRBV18	TGTGCCAGCTCACCACTACTGGGGAACACCGGGGAGCTGTTTTTT	CASSPLLGNTGELFF
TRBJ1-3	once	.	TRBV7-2	TGTGCCAGCAGCTTAGACTCGGGGCCCCGAAACACCATATATTTT	CASSLDSGPRNTIYF
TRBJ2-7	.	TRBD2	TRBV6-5	TGTGCCAGCAGCCCCAGCGGGAGTGCTTACGAGCAGTACTTC	CASSPSGSAYEQYF
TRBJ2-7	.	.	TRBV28	TGTGCCAGCAGTTTTTCGTCGGGCGGACCCTACGAGCAGTACTTC	CASSFSSGGPYEQYF
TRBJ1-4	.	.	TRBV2	TGTGCCAGCAGTGAATGGGATAATGAAAAACTGTTTTTT	CASSEWDNEKLFF
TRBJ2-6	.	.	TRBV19	TGTGCCAGCGGCCAGTCTGGGGCCAACGTCCTGACTTTC	CASGQSGANVLTF
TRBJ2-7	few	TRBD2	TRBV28	TGTGCCAGCAGGGTGACTAGCGGGAGGTCCTACGAGCAGTACTTC	CASRVTSGRSYEQYF
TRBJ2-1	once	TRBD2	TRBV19	TGTGCCAGTAGTTTTGCGGGAGGATTCAATGAGCAGTTCTTC	CASSFAGGFNEQFF
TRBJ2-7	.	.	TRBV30	TGTGCCTGGAGTTGGACAGTCGGAGAGCAGTACTTC	CAWSWTVGEQYF
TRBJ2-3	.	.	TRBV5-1	TGCGCCAGCAGCTTGGGGTCCTTGGAACGGGGATTCGTATTT	CASSLGSLERGFVF
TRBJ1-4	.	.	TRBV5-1	TGCGCCAGCAGCAGGGACTCTGCTGAAAAACTGTTTTTT	CASSRDSAEKLFF
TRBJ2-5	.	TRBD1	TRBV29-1	TGCAGCGGGGCCCCCGGGACAGGGCGGACGGGGACCCAGTACTTC	CSGAPGTGRTGTQYF
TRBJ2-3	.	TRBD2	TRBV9	TGTGCCAGCAGCGCGAGCGGGAGGGAGGCAGATACGCAGTATTTT	CASSASGREADTQYF
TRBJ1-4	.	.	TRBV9	TGTGCCAGCAGCGGGGGAGCTGGTTCAACTAATGAAAAACTGTTTTTT	CASSGGAGSTNEKLFF
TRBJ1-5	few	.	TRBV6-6	TGTGCCAGCAGTTACCCAGACGGCTGGACGGTAGCCCAGCATTTT	CASSYPDGWTVAQHF